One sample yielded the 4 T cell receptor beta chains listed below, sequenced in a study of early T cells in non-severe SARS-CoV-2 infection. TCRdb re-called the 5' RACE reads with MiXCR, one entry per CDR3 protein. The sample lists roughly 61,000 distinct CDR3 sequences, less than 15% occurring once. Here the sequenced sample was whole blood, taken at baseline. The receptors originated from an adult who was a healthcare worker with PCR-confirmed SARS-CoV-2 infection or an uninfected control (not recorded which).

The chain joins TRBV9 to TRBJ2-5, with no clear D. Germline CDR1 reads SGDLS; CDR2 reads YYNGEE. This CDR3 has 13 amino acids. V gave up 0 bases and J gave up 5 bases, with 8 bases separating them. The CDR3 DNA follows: TGTGCCAGCAGCGTAGATCTAGTGGAGACCCAGTACTTC. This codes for CASSVDLVETQYF.

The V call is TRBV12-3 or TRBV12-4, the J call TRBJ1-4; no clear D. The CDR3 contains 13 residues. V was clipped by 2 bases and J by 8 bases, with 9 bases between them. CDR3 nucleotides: TGTGCCAGCAGTTTAATACGAGGGGAAAAACTGTTTTTT. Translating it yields CASSLIRGEKLFF.

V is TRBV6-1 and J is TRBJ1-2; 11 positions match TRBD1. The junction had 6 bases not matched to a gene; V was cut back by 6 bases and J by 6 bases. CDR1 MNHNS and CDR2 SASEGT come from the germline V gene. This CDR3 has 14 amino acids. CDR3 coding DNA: TGTGCCAGCAGATCGGGACAGGGGGGTCATGGCTACACCTTC. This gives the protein CASRSGQGGHGYTF.

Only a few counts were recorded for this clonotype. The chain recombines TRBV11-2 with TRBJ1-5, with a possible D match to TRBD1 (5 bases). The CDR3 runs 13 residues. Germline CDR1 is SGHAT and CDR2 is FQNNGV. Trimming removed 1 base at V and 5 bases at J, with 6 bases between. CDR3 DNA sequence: TGTGCCAGCAGCTTAGTGGGGGATCAGCCCCAGCATTTT. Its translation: CASSLVGDQPQHF.